A single sample gave rise to the 15 T cell receptor beta chains below, sequenced in a study of cytomegalovirus exposure and HLA in healthy donors. With 60 Vbeta and 13 Jbeta primers, the PCR was carried out. The repertoire was sequenced with immunoSEQ multiplex PCR; TCRdb's copy has only in-frame clones and lacks some. The table has fewer than 150,000 clones, around 77% seen once. Material: PBMCs. The receptors stem from a man in his fifties or sixties in good health and CMV-seronegative.

This chain joins TRBV28 and TRBJ2-7, with a weak D call TRBD2 (6 bases). Trimming removed 6 bases from V and 4 bases from J, with 13 bases in between. Germline CDR1 MDHEN, CDR2 SYDVKM. The CDR3 has 13 amino acids. The DNA for the CDR3 is TGTGCCAGCAGCTGGACTAACCAATACGAGCAGTACTTC. Encoded protein: CASSWTNQYEQYF.

The rearrangement links TRBV10-1 to TRBJ2-1; 8 bases map to TRBD2. Germline-derived CDR1 and CDR2 are WNHNN and SYGVQD (reference sequence). The CDR3 runs to 16 residues. V trimming: 2 bases; J trimming: 6 bases; junction bases outside the gene matches: 9. The CDR3: CASSENERGTGNEQFF. The CDR3 region has the DNA TGCGCCAGCAGTGAGAATGAGCGGGGGACCGGCAATGAGCAGTTCTTC.

The chain joins TRBV6-1 to TRBJ2-7; 9 bases align to TRBD1. This CDR3 contains 17 residues. Germline V gene data show CDR1 as MNHNS and CDR2 as SASEGT. Germline trimming cut 4 bases from V and 2 bases from J; bases unmatched to any gene: 12. The CDR3 reads CASSGTLGTGIAYEQYF. The CDR3 region has the DNA TGTGCCAGCAGTGGCACACTCGGGACAGGGATTGCCTACGAGCAGTACTTC.

This clone has a handful of counts. The chain has TRBV10-3 and TRBJ2-1, with D perhaps matching TRBD2 (5 bases). This CDR3 spans 14 amino acids. V was clipped by 3 bases and J by 6 bases, with 12 bases between them. Looked up from germline, CDR1 is ENHRY and CDR2 is SYGVKD. The CDR3 bases are TGTGCCATCAGTGAAGAGGAGGAGCTCAATGAGCAGTTCTTC. This translates into CAISEEEELNEQFF.

V usage is TRBV2 and J usage is TRBJ2-2, with D possibly TRBD1 on 6 matching bases. The V gene lost 3 bases and the J gene lost 4 bases, with 12 bases spanning the gap. Germline CDR1 SNHLY, CDR2 FYNNEI. The length of the CDR3 is 15 residues. CDR3 DNA sequence: TGTGCCAGCAGTGATCAGGGGCCGGGCACCGGGGAGCTGTTTTTT. Translation gives CASSDQGPGTGELFF.

This sequence joins TRBV30 and TRBJ2-2; tentative D call: TRBD1 (5 bases). The CDR3 consists of 14 residues. Germline CDR1 GTSNPN, CDR2 SVGIG (reference sequence). V lost 2 bases and J 4 bases, leaving 11 bases between the germline ends. CDR3 in DNA: TGTGCCTGGAGTCAAGGGGTTGGCACCGGGGAGCTGTTTTTT. Translation gives CAWSQGVGTGELFF.

This chain uses TRBV6-1 with TRBJ2-3; weak D call: TRBD1 (6 bases). CDR1 and CDR2 from the germline V gene are MNHNS and SASEGT. The V end was cut by 3 bases, the J end by 3 bases, with 13 bases between. This CDR3 spans 15 amino acids. The CDR3 sequence is CASSDSQGRTDTQYF. The DNA of the CDR3 is TGTGCCAGCAGTGATTCACAGGGACGAACAGATACGCAGTATTTT.

The sample holds a few counts of this clone. The rearrangement uses TRBV11-2 and TRBJ2-3; a weak D match, TRBD1 (5 bases). Trimming cost V 1 base and J 2 bases, with 13 bases left between them. Germline V lookup: CDR1 SGHAT, CDR2 FQNNGV. The length of the CDR3 is 16 residues. CDR3 loop: CASSLGPRGITDTQYF. CDR3 nucleotides: TGTGCCAGCAGCTTAGGGCCAAGGGGAATCACAGATACGCAGTATTTT. The variable domain in full, completed from reference TRBV11-2 and TRBJ2-3, reads EAGVAQSPRYKIIEKRQSVAFWCNPISGHATLYWYQQILGQGPKLLIQFQNNGVVDDSQLPKDRFSAERLKGVDSTLKIQPAKLEDSAVYLCASSLGPRGITDTQYFGPGTRLTVL.

V gene TRBV7-2 combines with J gene TRBJ2-3, with 8 bases lining up with TRBD2. Germline V lookup: CDR1 SGHTA, CDR2 FQGNSA. The V segment lost 1 base and the J segment 2 bases; nucleotides outside the gene matches: 2. This CDR3 has 15 amino acids. The CDR3 coding sequence is TGTGCCAGCAGCTTAGGACTAGCGTCCACAGATACGCAGTATTTT. Translation gives CASSLGLASTDTQYF.

The CDR3 DNA sequence: TGTGCCAGCAAGACTAGCGGTTCCTACGAGCAGTACTTC. Translation gives CASKTSGSYEQYF. V is TRBV6-6 and J is TRBJ2-7; 9 nucleotides align to TRBD2. Germline trimming cut 7 bases from V and 1 base from J; bases unmatched to any gene: 2. The CDR3 consists of 13 residues. Germline V lookup: CDR1 MNHNY, CDR2 SVGAGI (reference sequence).

The genes are TRBV5-6 and TRBJ1-6; unclear D gene. CDR3 length: 14 amino acids. Between the trimmed V and J ends, which lost 2 bases and 6 bases, there was a span of 9 bases. CDR1 is SGHDT and CDR2 is YYEEEE in the germline V gene. The CDR3 DNA follows: TGTGCCAGCAGCTTAGCGGGAACTAATTCACCCCTCCACTTT. Amino acid sequence: CASSLAGTNSPLHF.

V gene TRBV18 combines with J gene TRBJ2-1, with TRBD1 identical over 9 bases. This CDR3 comprises 14 residues. With V trimmed by 5 bases and J by 5 bases, 4 bases remained unmatched. Germline CDR1 reads KGHSH; CDR2 reads LQKENI. In DNA form, the CDR3 reads TGTGCCAGCTCAAAGGACAGGGGAAACAATGAGCAGTTCTTC. Translated, it gives CASSKDRGNNEQFF. The full variable domain, with the rest looked up from reference TRBV18 and TRBJ2-1, is NAGVMQNPRHLVRRRGQEARLRCSPMKGHSHVYWYRQLPEEGLKFMVYLQKENIIDESGMPKERFSAEFPKEGPSILRIQQVVRGDSAAYFCASSKDRGNNEQFFGPGTRLTVL.

The V call is TRBV5-3, the J call TRBJ2-7; 15 bases match TRBD2. TRBV5-3 is an open reading frame, and its role is uncertain. V lost 2 bases, J lost 0 bases, and 3 bases stayed unmatched. The CDR3 loop spans 17 amino acids. CDR3 region: CARSFGLAGGSSYEQYF. The CDR3 bases are TGTGCCAGAAGCTTTGGACTAGCGGGAGGGAGCTCCTACGAGCAGTACTTC.

V and J are TRBV11-2 and TRBJ1-1; no firm D call. CDR1 SGHAT and CDR2 FQNNGV come from the germline V gene. V was shortened by 8 bases and J by 1 base, with 11 bases between the two germline ends. CDR3 length equals 13 residues. The CDR3: CASGWQTNTEAFF. CDR3 nucleotide sequence: TGTGCCAGCGGCTGGCAAACGAACACTGAAGCTTTCTTT.

The rearrangement uses TRBV11-2 and TRBJ1-1; tentative D call: TRBD1 (5 bases). CDR1 and CDR2 from the germline V gene are SGHAT and FQNNGV. V was shortened by 1 base and J by 11 bases, with 14 bases between the two germline ends. The CDR3 has 13 residues. The CDR3, as DNA: TGTGCCAGCAGCTTAGGCAGGGTCGAGTACGCTTTCTTT. This gives the protein CASSLGRVEYAFF. Filled out from reference TRBV11-2 and TRBJ1-1, the complete variable domain reads EAGVAQSPRYKIIEKRQSVAFWCNPISGHATLYWYQQILGQGPKLLIQFQNNGVVDDSQLPKDRFSAERLKGVDSTLKIQPAKLEDSAVYLCASSLGRVEYAFFGQGTRLTVV.